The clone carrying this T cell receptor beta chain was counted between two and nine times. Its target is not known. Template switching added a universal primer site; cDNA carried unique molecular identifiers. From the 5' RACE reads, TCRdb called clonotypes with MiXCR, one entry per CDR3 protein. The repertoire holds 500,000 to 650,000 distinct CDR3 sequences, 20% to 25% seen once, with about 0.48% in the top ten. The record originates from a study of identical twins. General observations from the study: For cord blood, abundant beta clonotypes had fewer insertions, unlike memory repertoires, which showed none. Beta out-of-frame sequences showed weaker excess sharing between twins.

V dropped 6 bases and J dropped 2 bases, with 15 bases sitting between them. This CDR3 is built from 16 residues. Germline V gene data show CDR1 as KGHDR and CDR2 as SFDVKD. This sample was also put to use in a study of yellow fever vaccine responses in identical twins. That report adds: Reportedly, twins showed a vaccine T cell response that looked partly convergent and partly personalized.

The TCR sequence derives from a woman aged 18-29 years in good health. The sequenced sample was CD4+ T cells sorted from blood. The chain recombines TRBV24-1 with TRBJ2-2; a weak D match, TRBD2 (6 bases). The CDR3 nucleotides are TGTGCCACCAGTCCAACGAGGACTAAAAACACCGGGGAGCTGTTTTTT. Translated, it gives CATSPTRTKNTGELFF.